Following are 14 T cell receptor beta chains from one sample sequenced in a study of CD8+ T cells in alopecia areata. Treatment denoted: oral pan-JAK inhibitor, 5-10 mg twice daily. Reverse transcribed after extraction, RNA yielded cDNA as the sequencing template. The table came from immunoSEQ multiplex PCR; TCRdb's copy has only in-frame clones and leaves some out. This sample has about 180,000 clones, with around 51% found just once. The source was CD8+ T cells sorted from blood, collected at week 52, from a patient treated with tofacitinib. These receptors came from a human donor with alopecia areata.

This chain uses TRBV7-2 with TRBJ2-7; D is possibly TRBD1 or TRBD2 (5 bases each). This CDR3 has 17 amino acids. Germline V CDR1 and CDR2: SGHTA, FQGNSA. V lost 1 base and J lost 1, with 17 bases in between. The DNA for the CDR3 is TGTGCCAGCAGCTTAGAGGTCCTGGCAGGGAGTTCCTACGAGCAGTACTTC. It translates to CASSLEVLAGSSYEQYF.

This clone was observed a few times. The rearrangement links TRBV15 to TRBJ2-6; D uncertain. Germline CDR1 LNHNV, CDR2 YYDKDF (reference sequence). V lost 2 bases and J 4 bases, leaving 12 bases between the germline ends. The CDR3 has 16 residues. The CDR3 loop reads CATSRLSGVGANVLTF. CDR3 DNA: TGTGCCACCAGCAGACTATCAGGCGTCGGGGCCAACGTCCTGACTTTC.

V is TRBV4-1 and J is TRBJ1-5; D not certain. CDR3 size: 16 residues. Trimming stripped 0 bases from V and 4 bases from J, with 13 bases between. Germline loops: CDR1 MGHRA, CDR2 YSYEKL. The CDR3 region has the DNA TGCGCCAGCAGCCAAGATGGTGGCAGAATTAATCAGCCCCAGCATTTT. Protein product: CASSQDGGRINQPQHF.

This clone was found once. The genes are TRBV5-1 and TRBJ1-2; TRBD1 is a possible D gene (5 bases). CDR3 size: 14 residues. V was trimmed by 4 bases and J by 8 bases, leaving 18 bases between them. The germline gives CDR1 SGHRS, CDR2 YFSETQ. In DNA form, the CDR3 reads TGCGCCAGCAGCGCACCGGGAGGGGCCTTAGGCTACACCTTC. This gives the protein CASSAPGGALGYTF.

This clone was seen a few times. This chain connects TRBV9 to TRBJ2-5, with D perhaps assigned TRBD1 or TRBD2 (5 bases each). V lost 3 bases to trimming and J lost 4 bases, with 16 bases between them. The CDR3 is made up of 15 amino acids. CDR1 and CDR2 (germline): SGDLS, YYNGEE. CDR3 residues: CASSARDPAGETQYF. As DNA, the CDR3 is TGTGCCAGCAGCGCCCGGGACCCAGCTGGAGAGACCCAGTACTTC. The full variable domain, rest sourced from reference TRBV9 and TRBJ2-5, is DSGVTQTPKHLITATGQRVTLRCSPRSGDLSVYWYQQSLDQGLQFLIQYYNGEERAKGNILERFSAQQFPDLHSELNLSSLELGDSALYFCASSARDPAGETQYFGPGTRLLVL.

The chain uses TRBV27 and TRBJ2-3, with 7 bases identical to TRBD1. The CDR3 is made up of 16 amino acids. CDR1 MNHEY and CDR2 SMNVEV come from the germline V gene (reference sequence). The J segment lost 2 bases and the V segment lost 5 bases, leaving 10 bases of the junction unmatched. CDR3 DNA: TGTGCCAGCAGTCTAGGACAGGTTATACCCACAGATACGCAGTATTTT. This gives the protein CASSLGQVIPTDTQYF.

This rearrangement joins TRBV30 to TRBJ2-3; 8 positions match TRBD2. This CDR3 is 15 amino acids long. J was trimmed by 3 bases and V by 8 bases; bases with no gene match: 13. The V gene's germline CDR1 is GTSNPN and CDR2 SVGIG (reference sequence). The CDR3 DNA reads as TGTGCCAGTATAGGATTGCGGGGGGTTACAGATACGCAGTATTTT. Residues: CASIGLRGVTDTQYF.

This clone was detected ten times or more. The CDR3 nucleotides are TGCGCCAGCAGCCAAAGGTTACTAGCGTCCACCGGGGAGCTGTTTTTT. This gives the protein CASSQRLLASTGELFF. The chain joins TRBV4-3 to TRBJ2-2; 7 nucleotides align to TRBD2. CDR3 size: 16 residues. The V and J ends lost 2 bases and 4 bases, in that order; junction bases with no gene match: 7. Germline V CDR1 and CDR2: LGHNA, YSLEER.

This clone has only a few counts. V is TRBV7-6 and J is TRBJ2-6; possibly TRBD1 for D (6 bases). Germline CDR1 reads SGHVS; CDR2 reads FNYEAQ. The CDR3 has 17 residues. The germline V and J ends were trimmed by 1 base and 5 bases, with 15 bases remaining between them. The chain's CDR3 is CASSLGTEGIWANVLTF. The CDR3, as DNA: TGTGCCAGCAGCTTAGGGACAGAGGGGATCTGGGCCAACGTCCTGACTTTC.

V and J are TRBV27 and TRBJ2-1; 10 bases are a match to TRBD2. With V trimmed by 5 bases and J by 9 bases, 7 bases remained unmatched. CDR1 is MNHEY, CDR2 SMNVEV, per germline (reference sequence). The CDR3 loop spans 14 amino acids. The CDR3 DNA sequence: TGTGCCAGCAGTCTAGCGGGGGCCGGCAGTGAGCAGTTCTTC. This gives the protein CASSLAGAGSEQFF.

This sequence joins TRBV4-1 and TRBJ1-2, with 8 bases lining up with TRBD1. This CDR3 has 15 amino acids. Germline CDR1 is MGHRA and CDR2 is YSYEKL. With 0 bases clipped from V and 5 bases from J, the junction kept 5 bases outside the gene matches. CDR3 DNA: TGCGCCAGCAGCCAAGATTGGGGACAGGATTATGGCTACACCTTC. Protein sequence: CASSQDWGQDYGYTF.

The chain links TRBV5-6 to TRBJ2-2; 11 bases map to TRBD2. After removal of 4 bases from V and 3 bases from J, the junction contained 2 bases not matched to a gene. Germline CDR1 and CDR2: SGHDT and YYEEEE. The CDR3 runs to 15 residues. DNA of the CDR3: TGTGCCAGCAGCCCGACTAGCGGGGACACCGGGGAGCTGTTTTTT. It encodes CASSPTSGDTGELFF.

The V gene is TRBV27, the J gene TRBJ1-1, with a weak D call TRBD1 (5 bases). This CDR3 has 15 residues. Germline V gene lookup returns CDR1 MNHEY and CDR2 SMNVEV (reference sequence). V lost 2 bases and J lost 0, with 10 bases in between. This CDR3 is CASSLLGGMNTEAFF. The CDR3 region has the DNA TGTGCCAGCAGTTTACTTGGGGGAATGAACACTGAAGCTTTCTTT.

This clone was detected only once. The CDR3 loop is CASSLGTGQYEQYF. In nucleotides, the CDR3 is TGTGCCAGCAGTCTCGGGACAGGGCAATACGAGCAGTACTTC. J is TRBJ2-7 and V is TRBV27, with 9 bases that match TRBD1. Germline CDR1 is MNHEY and CDR2 is SMNVEV (reference sequence). The V segment lost 5 bases and the J segment 4 bases; nucleotides outside the gene matches: 6. CDR3 length equals 14 residues.